The 20 T cell receptor beta chains below come from one sample, sequenced in a study of OX40 agonist ivuxolimab in advanced cancers. Data came from immunoSEQ multiplex PCR; TCRdb stores just in-frame clones and leaves some out. The sample lists about 83,000 clones; roughly 90% were seen once. Sequenced material: CD4+ or CD8+ T cells sorted from blood, taken in a trial of the OX40 agonist ivuxolimab. These receptors all come from an adult with an advanced solid tumor such as melanoma, head and neck, liver or kidney cancer.

In this sample, this clone turned up a few times. The J gene is TRBJ1-6, the V gene TRBV25-1; no firm D call. Germline-derived CDR1 and CDR2 are MGHDK and SYGVNS. The CDR3 is 16 residues long. Trimming left V 3 bases short and J 12 bases short, with 21 bases between. The CDR3 protein is CASSDEGWTLGLPLHF. DNA of the CDR3: TGTGCCAGCAGTGATGAGGGATGGACTCTCGGGTTACCCCTCCACTTT.

The chain is built from TRBV6-5 and TRBJ1-2, with 7 bases that match TRBD1. V was pared by 5 bases and J by 3 bases, with 3 bases of the junction left unmatched. CDR3 length: 13 residues. From germline, CDR1 is MNHEY and CDR2 SVGAGI. The CDR3 sequence: CASSEDRDYGYTF. For the CDR3, the DNA is TGTGCCAGCAGTGAAGACAGGGACTATGGCTACACCTTC.

In its sample, this clone was seen a few times. V gene TRBV29-1 combines with J gene TRBJ1-1; D gene unclear. The CDR3 covers 10 residues. The ends were cut back, 1 base at V and 8 bases at J, with 5 bases in the middle. CDR1 is SQVTM and CDR2 is ANQGSEA in the germline V gene. CDR3 in amino acids: CSVEGEEAFF. As DNA, the CDR3 is TGCAGCGTTGAAGGGGAAGAAGCTTTCTTT. The full variable domain, with the rest looked up from reference TRBV29-1 and TRBJ1-1, is SAVISQKPSRDICQRGTSLTIQCQVDSQVTMMFWYRQQPGQSLTLIATANQGSEATYESGFVIDKFPISRPNLTFSTLTVSNMSPEDSSIYLCSVEGEEAFFGQGTRLTVV.

V and J are TRBV7-6 and TRBJ2-3; possibly TRBD1 or TRBD2 for D (5 bases each). CDR1 and CDR2 (germline): SGHVS, FNYEAQ. The V and J ends lost 5 bases and 5 bases respectively, with 17 bases between them. This CDR3 contains 15 residues. This CDR3 is CASSPRWGSEDTQYF. The CDR3 bases are TGTGCCAGCAGCCCCCGTTGGGGGTCTGAAGATACGCAGTATTTT.

The rearrangement uses TRBV11-2 and TRBJ2-1; 14 nucleotides align to TRBD2. The V and J ends lost 2 bases and 8 bases, in that order; junction bases with no gene match: 14. Germline V CDR1 and CDR2: SGHAT, FQNNGV. The CDR3 is 19 amino acids. The CDR3 bases are TGTGCCAGCAGCTTAAGTCCCCTCTGGGGACTAGCGGGGGTAGATGAGCAGTTCTTC. Residues: CASSLSPLWGLAGVDEQFF.

Details on this clone: A read error may account for a junction end that differs from germline. The sample has other DNA sequences that encode this CDR3 too. The chain has TRBV5-1 and TRBJ1-1; D gene unclear. Germline V gene lookup returns CDR1 SGHRS and CDR2 YFSETQ. The CDR3 length is 14 residues. The CDR3 is CASSLALGNTEAFF. The CDR3 region has the DNA TGCGCCAGTAGCTTGGCCTTGGGGAACACTGAAGCTTTCTTT.

CDR3 region: CASSSQGAEAFF. The CDR3 DNA sequence: TGTGCCAGCAGCTCCCAGGGGGCTGAAGCTTTCTTT. This chain uses TRBV11-2 with TRBJ1-1, with 7 bases aligning to TRBD1. CDR1 is SGHAT, CDR2 FQNNGV, per germline. The trim removed 4 bases at V and 6 bases at J, leaving 2 bases unmatched. The CDR3 loop spans 12 amino acids.

The chain links TRBV7-6 to TRBJ2-1, with D maybe TRBD2 (6 bases). This CDR3 is 17 amino acids long. Trimming pared 4 bases from V and 1 base from J, leaving 17 bases between. The germline gives CDR1 SGHVS, CDR2 FNYEAQ. The CDR3: CASSSPTSSVSYNEQFF. The CDR3 coding sequence is TGTGCCAGCAGCTCCCCGACTAGTTCGGTGTCCTACAATGAGCAGTTCTTC. The full variable domain, completed using reference TRBV7-6 and TRBJ2-1, is GAGVSQSPRYKVTKRGQDVALRCDPISGHVSLYWYRQALGQGPEFLTYFNYEAQQDKSGLPNDRFSAERPEGSISTLTIQRTEQRDSAMYRCASSSPTSSVSYNEQFFGPGTRLTVL.

CDR3 sequence: CASSLPLAGGPYNEQFF. CDR3 bases: TGTGCCAGCAGCCTTCCCCTAGCGGGGGGCCCCTACAATGAGCAGTTCTTC. This chain joins TRBV9 and TRBJ2-1, with 11 bases aligning to TRBD2. V lost 4 bases and J lost 2; bases outside the gene matches: 8. CDR3 size: 17 residues. The germline CDR1 and CDR2 sequences are SGDLS and YYNGEE.

The CDR3 reads CASSFMDGYNYGYTF. In DNA form, the CDR3 reads TGTGCCAGCAGCTTCATGGACGGTTACAACTATGGCTACACCTTC. This chain links TRBV7-2 with TRBJ1-2, with D unclear. Trimming shortened V by 3 bases and J by 2 bases, and 13 bases separated the two germline ends. The CDR3 has 15 residues. CDR1 SGHTA and CDR2 FQGNSA come from the germline V gene.

The CDR3 sequence: CASSATGNWPYEQYF. The DNA of the CDR3 is TGCGCCAGCAGCGCCACAGGGAATTGGCCCTACGAGCAGTACTTC. This chain joins TRBV5-1 and TRBJ2-7; D perhaps matches TRBD1 (6 bases). Trimming took 4 bases from V and 2 from J, leaving 16 bases between them. The CDR3 consists of 15 residues. Germline CDR1 is SGHRS and CDR2 is YFSETQ.

V and J are TRBV7-6 and TRBJ2-7; D gene ambiguous. The CDR3 consists of 11 residues. Trimming left V 7 bases short and J 6 bases short, with 10 bases between. The germline V gene encodes CDR1 SGHVS and CDR2 FNYEAQ. CDR3 DNA sequence: TGTGCCAGCAACCTCGTCTCCGAGCAGTACTTC. As protein: CASNLVSEQYF.

The CDR3 DNA reads TGTGCCAGCAGCCTAGATCAGGGGGAAGGGACTGAAGCTTTCTTT. Amino acids: CASSLDQGEGTEAFF. V and J are TRBV9 and TRBJ1-1; 7 nucleotides agree with TRBD1. With 4 bases clipped from V and 5 bases from J, the junction kept 11 bases outside the gene matches. Germline V gene lookup returns CDR1 SGDLS and CDR2 YYNGEE. The CDR3 loop spans 15 amino acids.

V gene TRBV5-1 combines with J gene TRBJ2-7; tentatively, D is TRBD1 (5 bases). The CDR3 spans 14 residues. CDR1 and CDR2 from the germline V gene are SGHRS and YFSETQ. V was shortened by 0 bases and J by 7 bases, with 14 bases between the two germline ends. The CDR3 DNA sequence: TGCGCCAGCAGCTTGGTCCAGGGAAGAAGGGAGCAGTACTTC. This codes for CASSLVQGRREQYF.

The rearrangement links TRBV5-5 to TRBJ2-7, with 7 bases matching TRBD1. Trimming at V came to 2 bases and at J to 0 bases, leaving 2 bases not matched to a gene. The germline V gene has CDR1 SGHKS and CDR2 YYEKEE (reference sequence). The CDR3 extends over 14 amino acids. The CDR3 reads CASSFGQASYEQYF. In nucleotides, the CDR3 is TGTGCCAGCAGCTTCGGACAGGCCTCCTACGAGCAGTACTTC.

The chain couples TRBV19 to TRBJ2-7; D may correspond to TRBD1 or TRBD2 (5 bases each). The V gene lost 5 bases and the J gene lost 5 bases, with 25 bases spanning the gap. The length of the CDR3 is 17 residues. Germline-derived CDR1 and CDR2 are LNHDA and SQIVND (reference sequence). As DNA, the CDR3 is TGTGCCAGTAGTCCTCCCCCCGCAGGGAGTTCGATCAACGAGCAGTACTTC. Translated, it gives CASSPPPAGSSINEQYF.

The rearrangement links TRBV11-2 to TRBJ2-7; D is uncertain. V dropped 5 bases and J dropped 0 bases, with 14 bases sitting between them. Looked up from germline, CDR1 is SGHAT and CDR2 is FQNNGV. CDR3 size: 15 residues. CDR3 coding DNA: TGTGCCAGCAGCCTCCCTCTCGTGGTCTCCTACGAGCAGTACTTC. This encodes CASSLPLVVSYEQYF.

This rearrangement joins TRBV6-6 to TRBJ1-6; TRBD1 aligns across 10 bases. J lost 9 bases, V lost 7 bases, and 9 bases had no gene match. Germline CDR1 reads MNHNY; CDR2 reads SVGAGI (reference sequence). CDR3 length: 15 residues. The CDR3 region is CASTLTTGGGSPLHF. The CDR3 nucleotides are TGTGCCAGCACCCTAACGACAGGGGGCGGTTCACCCCTCCACTTT.

The chain joins TRBV10-1 to TRBJ2-7; D is undetermined. Germline CDR1 WNHNN, CDR2 SYGVQD (reference sequence). The CDR3 is 13 amino acids. V gave up 2 bases and J gave up 1 base, with 6 bases separating them. This chain's CDR3 is CASSEEISYEQYF. The CDR3 DNA is TGCGCCAGCAGTGAGGAGATTTCCTACGAGCAGTACTTC.

J is TRBJ1-6 and V is TRBV9; D not certain. V lost 3 bases to trimming and J lost 7 bases, with 5 bases between them. The CDR3 runs 12 residues. Germline CDR1 is SGDLS and CDR2 is YYNGEE. The CDR3 DNA follows: TGTGCCAGCAGCGCCGAAAATTCACCCCTCCACTTT. Amino acids: CASSAENSPLHF.